This T cell receptor (beta chain) was profiled in a study of shared clonotypes between healthy human individuals. CDR1 and CDR2 (germline): SGDLS, YYNGEE. The CDR3 is 14 amino acids. V lost 4 bases and J lost 5, with 15 bases in between. Source study methods: Because ImmunoSEQ provided only junction sequences with no quality scores, the filtering differed. Data came from immunoSEQ multiplex PCR; TCRdb stores just in-frame clones and leaves some out. The V and J calls and clone size come from that table; D and trimming were worked out from the DNA. In the table there are about 1.5 million clones, 98% of which are singletons. This clone came up once. What it recognizes is unknown. Study-wide results and caveats: Non-shared clonotypes had lower generation probabilities than clonotypes shared by all four sorted-subset donors.

V gene TRBV9 combines with J gene TRBJ1-1, with D unresolved. The material sequenced was naive CD4+ T cells sorted from blood. Stated subset: CD45RA+ positively selected. This receptor was obtained from a man aged 25 to 40 in good health. The CDR3 DNA reads as TGTGCCAGCAGCCCCGCTCCTTCCCGTACTGAAGCTTTCTTT. Amino acid sequence: CASSPAPSRTEAFF.